This TCR beta chain was captured by sequencing in a study of cytomegalovirus exposure and HLA in healthy donors. Germline V gene sequence: CDR1 SGHDN, CDR2 FVKESK. There are 15 residues in the CDR3. Primers included in the PCR were 60 Vbeta and 13 Jbeta primers. The repertoire was sequenced with immunoSEQ multiplex PCR; TCRdb's copy has only in-frame clones and lacks some. The data hold approximately 190,000 clones, with roughly 80% observed a single time. On this clone itself: Its cognate antigen is unknown.

Study-wide results and limits: Reportedly, cytomegalovirus status was diagnosed with high sensitivity and specificity. Accurate HLA-A and HLA-B prediction from TCR beta sequences was reported for most subjects. Around 160 TCR beta chains were listed as cytomegalovirus-associated.

Sequencing used PBMCs. The sequence was obtained from a boy under 18 in good health and CMV-seronegative. The chain is built from TRBV14 and TRBJ2-5; D gene uncertain. With the DNA end fitting TRBJ2-7 better, the J assignment may be wrong. CDR3 sequence (DNA): TGTGCCAGCAGCCAAGATCATGGGTTGTACTACGAGCAGTACTTC. Amino acids: CASSQDHGLYYEQYF.